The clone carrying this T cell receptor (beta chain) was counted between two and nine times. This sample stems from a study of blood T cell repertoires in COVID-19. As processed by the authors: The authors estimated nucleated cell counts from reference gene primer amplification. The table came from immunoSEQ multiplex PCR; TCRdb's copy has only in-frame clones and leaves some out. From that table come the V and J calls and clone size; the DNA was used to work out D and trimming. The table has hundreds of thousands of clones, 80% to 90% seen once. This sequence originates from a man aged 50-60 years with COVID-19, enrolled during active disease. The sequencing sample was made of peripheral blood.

The CDR3 spells CASSVGSEPTEAFF. The CDR3 nucleotides are TGTGCCAGCAGCGTAGGATCGGAGCCTACTGAAGCTTTCTTT. V and J are TRBV9 and TRBJ1-1; no clear D. CDR1 is SGDLS and CDR2 is YYNGEE in the germline V gene. The CDR3 runs to 14 residues. Trimming stripped 0 bases from V and 5 bases from J, with 11 bases between. Drawing the rest from reference TRBV9 and TRBJ1-1, the complete variable domain is DSGVTQTPKHLITATGQRVTLRCSPRSGDLSVYWYQQSLDQGLQFLIQYYNGEERAKGNILERFSAQQFPDLHSELNLSSLELGDSALYFCASSVGSEPTEAFFGQGTRLTVV.